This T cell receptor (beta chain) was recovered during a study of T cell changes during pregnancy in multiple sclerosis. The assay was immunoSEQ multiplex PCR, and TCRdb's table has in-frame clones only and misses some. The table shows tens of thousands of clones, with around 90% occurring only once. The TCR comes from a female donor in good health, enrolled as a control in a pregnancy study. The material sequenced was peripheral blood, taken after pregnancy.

As DNA, the CDR3 is TGCGCCAGCAGCCACCGACTAGCGGGAGTCGACGAGCAGTACTTC. Translation: CASSHRLAGVDEQYF. This sequence joins TRBV4-1 and TRBJ2-7; 12 bases are a match to TRBD2. J gave up 5 bases and V 3 bases, and 5 bases lay outside the gene matches. In germline, CDR1 is MGHRA, CDR2 YSYEKL. This CDR3 comprises 15 residues.